This T cell receptor (beta chain) was identified during a study of shared clonotypes between healthy human individuals. Overall study results and limits: Richness estimates generally favored naive over memory subsets.

Sequenced by immunoSEQ multiplex PCR; TCRdb stores in-frame clones only, minus some. This sample has some 660,000 clones, with more than 70% found just once. As to this clone: Its antigen is undetermined.

This CDR3 has 14 amino acids. Per the germline V gene, CDR1 is MGHRA and CDR2 is YSYEKL. V gave up 1 base and J gave up 7 bases; unmatched junction bases: 7. The chain joins TRBV4-1 to TRBJ2-7, with TRBD2 identical over 7 bases. Source material: memory CD4+ T cells sorted from blood. Subset meaning: CD45RA-negative fraction. The sequence came from a woman aged 25 to 39 in good health. CDR3 sequence reads: CASSQVVRTREQYF. Here the CDR3 DNA reads TGCGCCAGCAGCCAAGTCGTCCGGACTAGGGAGCAGTACTTC.